The present TCR beta chain was sequenced within a study of blood T cell repertoires in COVID-19. In the source study's methods: For nucleated cells, counts were estimated from reference gene primer amplification. Libraries were prepared by immunoSEQ multiplex PCR; TCRdb keeps only in-frame clonotypes and omits some of them. V and J calls and clone size are as listed in that table; D and trimming were resolved from the DNA. In the table there are some 150,000 clones, approximately 86% of which are singletons. The sample holds a few counts of this clone. In germline, CDR1 is SEHNR, CDR2 FQNEAQ (reference sequence). The CDR3 has 12 residues. The V gene lost 5 bases and the J gene lost 4 bases, with 9 bases spanning the gap.

This TCR was recovered from a human donor in a cohort sampled during active COVID-19. This chain links TRBV7-9 with TRBJ2-7; D gene ambiguous. The source material was peripheral blood. The CDR3 is CASSPDGYEQYF. In nucleotides, the CDR3 is TGTGCCAGCAGCCCCGACGGGTACGAGCAGTACTTC.